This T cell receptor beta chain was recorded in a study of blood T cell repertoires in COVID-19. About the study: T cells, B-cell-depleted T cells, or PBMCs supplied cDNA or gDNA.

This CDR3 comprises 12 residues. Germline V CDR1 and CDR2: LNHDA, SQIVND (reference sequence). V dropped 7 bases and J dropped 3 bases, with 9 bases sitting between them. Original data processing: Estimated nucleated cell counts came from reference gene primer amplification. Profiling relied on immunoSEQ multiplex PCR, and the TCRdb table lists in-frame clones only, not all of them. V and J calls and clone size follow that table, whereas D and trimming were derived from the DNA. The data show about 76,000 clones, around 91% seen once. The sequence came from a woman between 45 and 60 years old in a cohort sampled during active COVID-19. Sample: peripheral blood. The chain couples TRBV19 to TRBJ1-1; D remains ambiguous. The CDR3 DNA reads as TGTGCCAGTACCCAGCGGGACACTGAAGCTTTCTTT. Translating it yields CASTQRDTEAFF.